These 18 T cell receptor beta chains were all obtained from the same sample, sequenced in a study of CD4 T cells in relation to SARS-CoV-2 and coronaviruses (dated by TCRdb to 2020 to 2022). CD4+ T cells from unexposed donors were collected before the COVID-19 pandemic (2011-2018). The method behind the library was the immunoSEQ multiplex PCR assay. This is the immuneACCESS table as TCRdb keeps it, with only in-frame sequences that have V and J called. A part of the clones is gone; compared with another copy, unresolved V genes explain less than half, and the rest is unexplained. This sample lists nearly 70,000 clones; over 85% were detected once. Together, the top ten hold around 0.23% of the sample. Sample: naive CD4+ T cells from PBMCs. The sample's cell subset or site label, in plain terms: naive CD4+ T cells isolated by negative enrichment. All receptors derive from a human donor in good health.

This clone has just one count. This sequence joins TRBV30 and TRBJ2-7; D gene ambiguous. V lost 4 bases and J lost 2, with 9 bases in between. The CDR3 runs 12 residues. Per the germline V gene, CDR1 is GTSNPN and CDR2 is SVGIG (reference sequence). DNA for the CDR3: TGTGCCTGGACCGCAGGTCCCTACGAGCAGTACTTC. Translating it yields CAWTAGPYEQYF.

The DNA for the CDR3 is TGTGCCAGTAGTCCTACCGGGACCCTCTCCTACGAGCAGTACTTC. Protein: CASSPTGTLSYEQYF. The chain uses TRBV19 and TRBJ2-7; tentatively, D is TRBD1 or TRBD2 (5 bases each). The CDR3 has 15 residues. Trimming stripped 5 bases from V and 0 bases from J, with 14 bases between. Germline V gives CDR1 LNHDA, CDR2 SQIVND (reference sequence).

The rearrangement links TRBV11-3 to TRBJ1-6; D gene unclear. V was pared by 3 bases and J by 8 bases, with 8 bases between. The CDR3 is 13 amino acids. CDR1 SGHNT and CDR2 YENEEA come from the germline V gene. CDR3 loop: CASSFAVDSPLHF. The CDR3 DNA is TGTGCCAGCAGCTTTGCAGTAGATTCACCCCTCCACTTT.

This chain joins TRBV5-1 and TRBJ1-6; D gene uncertain. The germline gives CDR1 SGHRS, CDR2 YFSETQ. Trimming took off 0 bases at V and 0 bases at J, with 13 bases between the two ends. This CDR3 is 18 amino acids long. The CDR3 DNA follows: TGCGCCAGCAGCTTGGAACAGTCGTCCAGCTCCTATAATTCACCCCTCCACTTT. Amino acids: CASSLEQSSSSYNSPLHF.

The V and J genes are TRBV7-8 and TRBJ1-1, with D hard to call. From germline, CDR1 is SGHVS and CDR2 FQNEAQ. This CDR3 spans 15 amino acids. V was cut by 1 base and J by 0 bases, with 9 bases left in between. The CDR3 region has the DNA TGTGCCAGCAGCTTAGGGCCGGGAATGAACACTGAAGCTTTCTTT. It encodes CASSLGPGMNTEAFF.

The rearrangement joins TRBV5-1 to TRBJ2-2, with D perhaps TRBD1 (5 bases). The CDR3 spans 16 residues. CDR1 is SGHRS, CDR2 YFSETQ, per germline. V was pared by 4 bases and J by 2 bases, with 15 bases between. The chain's CDR3 is CASSPGRQGNTGELFF. CDR3 DNA sequence: TGCGCCAGCAGCCCCGGAAGGCAGGGAAACACCGGGGAGCTGTTTTTT.

This chain connects TRBV2 to TRBJ2-3; 16 bases are a match to TRBD2. Germline CDR1 reads SNHLY; CDR2 reads FYNNEI. V was pared by 8 bases and J by 5 bases, with 4 bases of the junction left unmatched. CDR3 length: 15 residues. Here the CDR3 reads CASSGLAGGLDTQYF. DNA for the CDR3: TGTGCCAGCTCGGGACTAGCGGGAGGGTTAGATACGCAGTATTTT.

The rearrangement links TRBV11-2 to TRBJ2-3, with a possible D match to TRBD2 (6 bases). CDR1 is SGHAT and CDR2 is FQNNGV in the germline V gene. V was trimmed by 6 bases and J by 2 bases, leaving 12 bases between them. The CDR3 runs 14 residues. CDR3 bases: TGTGCCAGCAGTGACTGGGGACTCACAGATACGCAGTATTTT. This sequence encodes CASSDWGLTDTQYF.

The J gene is TRBJ2-1, the V gene TRBV10-3; D not resolved. The CDR3 length is 15 residues. Germline loops: CDR1 ENHRY, CDR2 SYGVKD. Trimming pared 3 bases from V and 8 bases from J, leaving 17 bases between. CDR3 coding DNA: TGTGCCATCAGTGACCGTCGGAGTGAGAGTGATGAGCAGTTCTTC. Protein sequence: CAISDRRSESDEQFF.

The CDR3 DNA reads as TGTGCCAGTAGTATAGGAGCGGGAGGAGGTCGGGAGACCCAGTACTTC. This codes for CASSIGAGGGRETQYF. This chain uses TRBV19 with TRBJ2-5; 9 nucleotides match TRBD2. This CDR3 contains 16 residues. Germline V CDR1 and CDR2: LNHDA, SQIVND (reference sequence). V shed 1 base, J shed 5 bases, and the junction held 8 bases outside the gene matches. The entire variable domain, with the rest obtained from reference TRBV19 and TRBJ2-5, is as follows: DGGITQSPKYLFRKEGQNVTLSCEQNLNHDAMYWYRQDPGQGLRLIYYSQIVNDFQKGDIAEGYSVSREKKESFPLTVTSAQKNPTAFYLCASSIGAGGGRETQYFGPGTRLLVL.

This clone was observed a few times. The rearrangement links TRBV4-2 to TRBJ2-1; maybe TRBD2 (5 bases). Germline assignment: CDR1 LGHNA and CDR2 YNFKEQ. Between the trimmed V and J ends, which lost 8 bases and 0 bases, there was a span of 14 bases. CDR3 length equals 15 residues. The CDR3 protein is CASGPERYSYNEQFF. The CDR3 nucleotides are TGTGCCAGCGGACCAGAGCGGTACTCCTACAATGAGCAGTTCTTC.

For this clone: Other DNA sequences in this sample translate to the same CDR3. The chain joins TRBV7-3 to TRBJ1-1; D uncertain. The V and J ends lost 0 bases and 1 base respectively, with 3 bases between them. The CDR3 contains 13 residues. Looked up from germline, CDR1 is SGHTA and CDR2 is FQGTGA. CDR3 sequence: CASSLTGNTEAFF. The CDR3 DNA follows: TGTGCCAGCAGCTTAACCGGGAACACTGAAGCTTTCTTT. The variable domain in full, completed from reference TRBV7-3 and TRBJ1-1, reads GAGVSQTPSNKVTEKGKYVELRCDPISGHTALYWYRQSLGQGPEFLIYFQGTGAADDSGLPNDRFFAVRPEGSVSTLKIQRTERGDSAVYLCASSLTGNTEAFFGQGTRLTVV.

This chain links TRBV7-3 with TRBJ2-2; either TRBD1 or TRBD2 may supply D (7 bases each). V dropped 5 bases and J dropped 4 bases, with 17 bases sitting between them. The CDR3 is 16 amino acids. Per the germline V gene, CDR1 is SGHTA and CDR2 is FQGTGA. The CDR3 nucleotides are TGTGCCAGCAGCCCCTGGGAGGGGGCGAGCACCGGGGAGCTGTTTTTT. Protein: CASSPWEGASTGELFF.

The gene calls are TRBV6-5 and TRBJ1-2; D gene unclear. V gave up 0 bases and J gave up 2 bases, with 13 bases separating them. The germline CDR1 and CDR2 sequences are MNHEY and SVGAGI. The length of the CDR3 is 16 residues. CDR3 region: CASSYSLDKDNYGYTF. In DNA, the CDR3 is TGTGCCAGCAGTTACTCGTTAGACAAAGACAACTATGGCTACACCTTC.

The V call is TRBV25-1, the J call TRBJ2-6; D remains ambiguous. Germline V CDR1 and CDR2: MGHDK, SYGVNS. This CDR3 comprises 14 residues. V lost 3 bases, J lost 2 bases, and 5 bases lay in between. CDR3 in DNA: TGTGCCAGCAGTGACCAGCCTGGGGCCAACGTCCTGACTTTC. Protein sequence: CASSDQPGANVLTF.

The V call is TRBV27, the J call TRBJ2-7; the match to TRBD1 covers 7 bases. J gave up 3 bases and V 6 bases, and 8 bases lay outside the gene matches. Germline V gene lookup returns CDR1 MNHEY and CDR2 SMNVEV (reference sequence). The CDR3 is 14 residues long. The DNA of the CDR3 is TGTGCCAGCAGCTCCCCCGGGACAGACTACGAGCAGTACTTC. This sequence encodes CASSSPGTDYEQYF.

The chain recombines TRBV5-1 with TRBJ2-7; 12 bases fit TRBD1. CDR3 size: 15 residues. J gave up 6 bases and V 5 bases, and 9 bases lay outside the gene matches. CDR1 and CDR2 (germline): SGHRS, YFSETQ. CDR3 sequence (DNA): TGCGCCAGCAGTTTACTTAGGGGACAGGGGGCCGAGCAGTACTTC. Protein sequence: CASSLLRGQGAEQYF. Full variable domain (remainder filled in from reference TRBV5-1 and TRBJ2-7): KAGVTQTPRYLIKTRGQQVTLSCSPISGHRSVSWYQQTPGQGLQFLFEYFSETQRNKGNFPGRFSGRQFSNSRSEMNVSTLELGDSALYLCASSLLRGQGAEQYFGPGTRLTVT.

The chain carries TRBV4-3 and TRBJ1-2; no clear D gene. There are 16 residues in the CDR3. V was trimmed by 0 bases and J by 0 bases, leaving 11 bases between them. Germline values: CDR1 LGHNA, CDR2 YSLEER. CDR3 DNA: TGCGCCAGCAGCCAAGAGTTTCGGGGTTCTAACTATGGCTACACCTTC. The encoded protein is CASSQEFRGSNYGYTF.